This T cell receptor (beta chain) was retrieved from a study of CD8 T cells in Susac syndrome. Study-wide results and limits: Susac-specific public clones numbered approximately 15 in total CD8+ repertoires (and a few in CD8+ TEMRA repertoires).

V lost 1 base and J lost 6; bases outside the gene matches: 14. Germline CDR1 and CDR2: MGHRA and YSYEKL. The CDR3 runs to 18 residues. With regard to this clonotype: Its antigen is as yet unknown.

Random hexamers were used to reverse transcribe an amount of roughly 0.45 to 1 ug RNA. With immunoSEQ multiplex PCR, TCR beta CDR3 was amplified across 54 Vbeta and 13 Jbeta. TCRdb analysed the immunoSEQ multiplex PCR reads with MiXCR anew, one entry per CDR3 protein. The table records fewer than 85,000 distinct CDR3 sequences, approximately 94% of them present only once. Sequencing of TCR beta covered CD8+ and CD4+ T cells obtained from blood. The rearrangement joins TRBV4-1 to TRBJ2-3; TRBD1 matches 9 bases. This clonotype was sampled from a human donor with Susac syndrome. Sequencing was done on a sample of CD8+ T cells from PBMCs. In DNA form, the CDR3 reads TGCGCCAGCAGCCAAGTCGTTGTGGTACAGGGGGCCCCGGATACGCAGTATTTT. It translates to CASSQVVVVQGAPDTQYF.